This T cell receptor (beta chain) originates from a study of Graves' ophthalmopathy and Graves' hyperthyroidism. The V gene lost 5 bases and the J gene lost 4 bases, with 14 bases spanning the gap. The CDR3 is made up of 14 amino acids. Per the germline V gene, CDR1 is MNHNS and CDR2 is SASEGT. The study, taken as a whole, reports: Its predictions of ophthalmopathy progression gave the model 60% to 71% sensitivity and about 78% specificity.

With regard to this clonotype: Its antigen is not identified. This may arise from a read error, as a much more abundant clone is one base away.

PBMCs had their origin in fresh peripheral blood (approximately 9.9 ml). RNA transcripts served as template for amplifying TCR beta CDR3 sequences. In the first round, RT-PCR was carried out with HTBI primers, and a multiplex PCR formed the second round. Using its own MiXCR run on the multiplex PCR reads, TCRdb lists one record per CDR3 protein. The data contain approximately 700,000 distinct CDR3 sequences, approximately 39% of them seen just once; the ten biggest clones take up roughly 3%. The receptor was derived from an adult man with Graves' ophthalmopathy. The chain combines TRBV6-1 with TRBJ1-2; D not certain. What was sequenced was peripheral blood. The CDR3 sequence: CASSYERDCYGYTF. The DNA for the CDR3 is TGTGCCAGCAGTTACGAGAGAGACTGCTATGGCTACACCTTC.